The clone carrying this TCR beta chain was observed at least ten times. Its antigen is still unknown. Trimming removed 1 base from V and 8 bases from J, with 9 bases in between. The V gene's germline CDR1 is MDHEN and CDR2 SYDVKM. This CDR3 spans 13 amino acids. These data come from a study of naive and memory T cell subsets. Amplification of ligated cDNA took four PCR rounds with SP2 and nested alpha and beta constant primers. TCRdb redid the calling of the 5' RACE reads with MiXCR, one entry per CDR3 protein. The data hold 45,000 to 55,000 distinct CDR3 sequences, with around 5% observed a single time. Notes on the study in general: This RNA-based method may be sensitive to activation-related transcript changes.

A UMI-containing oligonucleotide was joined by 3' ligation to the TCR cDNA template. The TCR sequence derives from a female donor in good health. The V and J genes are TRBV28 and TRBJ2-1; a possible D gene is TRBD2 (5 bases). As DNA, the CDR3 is TGTGCCAGCAGTTTATACGGGAAACATGAGCAGTTCTTC. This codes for CASSLYGKHEQFF.